This entry describes one T cell receptor (beta chain). The sample comes from a study of blood T cell repertoires in COVID-19. In the study overall: The cDNA or gDNA used as material had been derived from T cells, B-cell-depleted T cells, or PBMCs.

In the source study's methods: Estimation of nucleated cell counts relied on the amplification of reference gene primers. Libraries were prepared by immunoSEQ multiplex PCR; TCRdb keeps only in-frame clonotypes and omits some of them. V, J and clone size are those of that table, while D and trimming were read from the DNA. This sample carries 350,000 to 450,000 clones, roughly 85% of them seen once, and the ten largest clones take under 4%. The CDR3 spans 19 residues. The germline V gene encodes CDR1 ENHRY and CDR2 SYGVKD. V lost 2 bases, J lost 0 bases, and 9 bases stayed unmatched. This clonotype originated in a woman aged 18-29 years with acute or convalescent COVID-19. The sequenced material came from peripheral blood. This rearrangement joins TRBV10-3 to TRBJ2-6; 8 nucleotides align to TRBD1. As DNA, the CDR3 is TGTGCCATCAGTGAGCCGAGACAGGGGAAGAGCTCTGGGGCCAACGTCCTGACTTTC. Translating it yields CAISEPRQGKSSGANVLTF.